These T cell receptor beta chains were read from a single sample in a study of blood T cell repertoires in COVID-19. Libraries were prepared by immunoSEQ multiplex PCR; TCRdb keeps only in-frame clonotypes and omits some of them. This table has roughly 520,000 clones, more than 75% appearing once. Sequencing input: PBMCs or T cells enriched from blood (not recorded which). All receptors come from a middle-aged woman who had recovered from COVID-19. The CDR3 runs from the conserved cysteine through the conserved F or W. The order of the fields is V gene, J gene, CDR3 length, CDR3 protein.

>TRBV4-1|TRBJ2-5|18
CASSQVPGIGRGRETQYF
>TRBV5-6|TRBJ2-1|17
CASTPGLGLRSYNEQFF
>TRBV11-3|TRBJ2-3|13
CASSLADQGTQYF
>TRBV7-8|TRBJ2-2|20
CASSLGGRTLAGGGAGELFF
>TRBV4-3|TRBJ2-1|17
CASSQDRSISYWNEQFF
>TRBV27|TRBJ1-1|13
CASSFRGAGEAFF
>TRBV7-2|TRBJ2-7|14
CASSHGGGAYEQYF
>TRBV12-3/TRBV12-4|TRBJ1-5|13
CASSLGFREPQHF
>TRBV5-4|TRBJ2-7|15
CASSLGQGLTYEQYF
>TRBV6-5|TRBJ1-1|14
CASNPGQGSSIAFF
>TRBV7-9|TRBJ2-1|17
CASSSMRGGSVGDEQFF
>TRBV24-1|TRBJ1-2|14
CATSELDTDYGYTF
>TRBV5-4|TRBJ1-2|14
CASSLLKGDYGYTF